The source of this T cell receptor beta chain is a study of blood T cell repertoires in COVID-19. CDR1 SGDLS and CDR2 YYNGEE come from the germline V gene. The CDR3 length is 15 residues. The V gene end was trimmed by 4 bases and the J gene end by 6 bases; junction bases not matched to a gene: 10. The table came from immunoSEQ multiplex PCR; TCRdb's copy has only in-frame clones and leaves some out. Of 85,000 or so clones listed, roughly 88% are singletons. This chain links TRBV9 with TRBJ2-7; 10 bases align to TRBD1. The receptor was isolated from a man over 45 with active or convalescent COVID-19. The sample comprised peripheral blood. The DNA for the CDR3 is TGTGCCAGCAGCACTTCCGGGACAGGGGCGGGCGAGCAGTACTTC. This translates into CASSTSGTGAGEQYF.